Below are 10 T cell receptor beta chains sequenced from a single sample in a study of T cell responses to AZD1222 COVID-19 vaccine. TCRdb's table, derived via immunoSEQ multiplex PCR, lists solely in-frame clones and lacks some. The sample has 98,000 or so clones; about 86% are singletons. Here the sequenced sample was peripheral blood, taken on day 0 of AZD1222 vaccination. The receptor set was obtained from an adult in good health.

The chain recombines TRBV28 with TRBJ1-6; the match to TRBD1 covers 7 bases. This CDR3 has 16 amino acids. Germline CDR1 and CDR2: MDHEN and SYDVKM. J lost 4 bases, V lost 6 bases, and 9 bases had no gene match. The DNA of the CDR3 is TGTGCCAGCAGCTCTTCCCGGACAGGATATAATTCACCCCTCCACTTT. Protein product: CASSSSRTGYNSPLHF.

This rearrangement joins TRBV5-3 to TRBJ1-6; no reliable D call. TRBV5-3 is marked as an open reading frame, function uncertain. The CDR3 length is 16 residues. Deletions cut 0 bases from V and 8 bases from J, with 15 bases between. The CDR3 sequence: CARSLVWAPWDSPLHF. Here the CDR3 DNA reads TGTGCCAGAAGCTTGGTATGGGCCCCTTGGGATTCACCCCTCCACTTT.

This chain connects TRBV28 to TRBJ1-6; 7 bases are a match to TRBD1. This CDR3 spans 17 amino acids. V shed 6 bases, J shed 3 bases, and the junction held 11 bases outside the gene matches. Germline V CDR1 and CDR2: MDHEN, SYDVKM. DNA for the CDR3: TGTGCCAGCAGCCTACCTGACAGGGTAAACTATAATTCACCCCTCCACTTT. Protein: CASSLPDRVNYNSPLHF.

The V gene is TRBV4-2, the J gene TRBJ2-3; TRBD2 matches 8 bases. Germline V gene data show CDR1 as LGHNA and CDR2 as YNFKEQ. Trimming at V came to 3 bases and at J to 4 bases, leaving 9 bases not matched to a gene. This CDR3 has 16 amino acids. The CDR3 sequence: CASSHLSGEGPDTQYF. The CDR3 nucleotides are TGTGCCAGCAGCCACCTTAGCGGGGAAGGGCCAGATACGCAGTATTTT.

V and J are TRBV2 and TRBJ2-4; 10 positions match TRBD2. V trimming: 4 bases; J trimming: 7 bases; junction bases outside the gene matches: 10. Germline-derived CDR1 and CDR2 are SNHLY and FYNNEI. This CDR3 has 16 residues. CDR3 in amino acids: CASSVTPAGGLNIQYF. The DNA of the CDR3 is TGTGCCAGCAGTGTAACCCCAGCGGGGGGGTTGAACATTCAGTACTTC.

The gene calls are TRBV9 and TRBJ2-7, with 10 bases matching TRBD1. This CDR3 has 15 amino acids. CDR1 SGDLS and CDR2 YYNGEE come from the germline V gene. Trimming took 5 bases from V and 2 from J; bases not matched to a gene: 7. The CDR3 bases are TGTGCCAGCAGTTGGGGACAGGGGCCCGCCTACGAGCAGTACTTC. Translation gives CASSWGQGPAYEQYF.

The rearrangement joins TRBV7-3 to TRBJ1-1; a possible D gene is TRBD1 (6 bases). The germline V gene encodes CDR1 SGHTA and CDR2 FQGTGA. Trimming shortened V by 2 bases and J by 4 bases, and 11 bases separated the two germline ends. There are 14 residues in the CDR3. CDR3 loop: CASSLQGSGTEAFF. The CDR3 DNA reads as TGTGCCAGCAGCTTACAGGGGAGTGGCACTGAAGCTTTCTTT.

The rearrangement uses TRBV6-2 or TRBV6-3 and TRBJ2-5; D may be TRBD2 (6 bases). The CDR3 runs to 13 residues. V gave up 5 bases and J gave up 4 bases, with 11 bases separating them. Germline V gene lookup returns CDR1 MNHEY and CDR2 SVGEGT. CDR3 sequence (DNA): TGTGCCAGCAGTCGCGGGGTTGGAGAGACCCAGTACTTC. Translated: CASSRGVGETQYF.

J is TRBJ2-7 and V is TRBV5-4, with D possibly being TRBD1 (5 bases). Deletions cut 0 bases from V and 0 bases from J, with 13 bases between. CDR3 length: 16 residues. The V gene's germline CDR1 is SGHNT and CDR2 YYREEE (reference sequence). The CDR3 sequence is CASSLDARTFSYEQYF. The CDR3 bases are TGTGCCAGCAGCTTGGATGCGCGGACATTCTCCTACGAGCAGTACTTC.

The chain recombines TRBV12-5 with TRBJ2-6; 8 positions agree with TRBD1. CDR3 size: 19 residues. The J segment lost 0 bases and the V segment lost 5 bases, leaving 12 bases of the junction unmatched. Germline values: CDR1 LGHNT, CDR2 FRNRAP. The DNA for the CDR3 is TGTGCTAGTGGTACCTCATTCGGGACAGGTATCTCTGGGGCCAACGTCCTGACTTTC. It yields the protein CASGTSFGTGISGANVLTF.